This entry concerns a single T cell receptor beta chain. What it binds is not known. The record originates from a study of T cells expressing NK-cell markers. Study overall: The authors sequenced eight donors, of whom seven were HCMV-seropositive and one was seronegative. Study-wide findings and caveats: A few donors' CD3+CD56-NKG2C+ cells were dominated by the same clonotypes.

With UMIs, 5'RACE template switching was used to make TCR beta cDNA. After re-calling the 5' RACE reads, TCRdb lists one entry per CDR3 protein, DNA absent. The sample's table shows around 380,000 distinct CDR3 sequences. The CDR3 is 14 amino acids. Per germline, CDR1 SGHDN and CDR2 FVKESK. The sample was blood T cells: a sorted CD56 or NKG2C T cell subset, CD4+ or CD8+ T cells, or bulk PBMC T cells (not recorded which). The rearrangement links TRBV14 to TRBJ2-3. The TCR comes from a woman in her 50s in good health. CDR3 sequence: CASSQQLAADTQYF.